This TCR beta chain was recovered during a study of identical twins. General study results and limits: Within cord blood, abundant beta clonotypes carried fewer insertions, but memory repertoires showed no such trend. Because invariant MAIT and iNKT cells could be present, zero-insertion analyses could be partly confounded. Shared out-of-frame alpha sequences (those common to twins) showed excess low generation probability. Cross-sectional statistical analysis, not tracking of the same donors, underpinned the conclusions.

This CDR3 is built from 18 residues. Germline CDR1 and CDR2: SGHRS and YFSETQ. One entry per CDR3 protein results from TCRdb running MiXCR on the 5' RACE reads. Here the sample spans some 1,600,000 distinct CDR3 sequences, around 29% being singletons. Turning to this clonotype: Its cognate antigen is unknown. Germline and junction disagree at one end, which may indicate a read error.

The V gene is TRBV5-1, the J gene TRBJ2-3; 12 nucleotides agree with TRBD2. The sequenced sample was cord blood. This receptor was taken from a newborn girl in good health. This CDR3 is CASSSGLAGTGEPDTRYF. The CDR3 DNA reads TGCGCCAGCAGCTCGGGACTAGCGGGCACTGGGGAACCAGATACGCGGTATTTT. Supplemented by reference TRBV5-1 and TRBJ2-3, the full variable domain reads KAGVTQTPRYLIKTRGQQVTLSCSPISGHRSVSWYQQTPGQGLQFLFEYFSETQRNKGNFPGRFSGRQFSNSRSEMNVSTLELGDSALYLCASSSGLAGTGEPDTRYFGPGTRLTVL.